These T cell receptor beta chains were read from a single sample in a study of CD8 T cells in ankylosing spondylitis. A single record per CDR3 protein comes from TCRdb applying MiXCR to the 5' RACE reads. The sample shows some 33,000 distinct CDR3 sequences, over 12% of them seen only once. Sample: blood. Receptors originate from a male donor with ankylosing spondylitis or in good health (not recorded which). The conserved cysteine and the conserved F or W are not part of the CDR3 here. Expanded clones are given a class, and other clones once, few, many or no size at all.

-,TRBV29-1,SVGLNTGELF
-,TRBV5-1,ASMDGGDPTGELF
-,TRBV7-9,ASSHSGGPDTQY
-,TRBV29-1,SVLEGAGSYGYT
-,TRBV7-7,ASSSSGRARETQY
-,TRBV12-3/TRBV12-4,ASSAGIAALQGQF
few,TRBV27,ASSLWTSGNQETQY
-,TRBV20-1,SASGAGGSSYNEQF
few,TRBV20-1,SASRPGTGELF
few,TRBV6-4,ASRDLNTGELF
-,TRBV13,ASSSTSGINEQF
few,TRBV10-3,AAHPSGYPDTGELF
-,TRBV4-1,ASSQIQTGKAF
-,TRBV10-3,AISSSGVKETQY
-,TRBV5-5,ASSLTSGTNEQF
few,TRBV27,ASSLKGLGYEQY
-,TRBV12-3/TRBV12-4,ASSKRISGANVLT
-,TRBV20-1,SARPGGEAF
once,TRBV2,ASSPTPGRNIQY
many,TRBV29-1,SVWPEGKEIRGAYNEQF
-,TRBV29-1,SVESLATDTQY
-,TRBV2,ASSEGGSYNEQF
few,TRBV20-1,SARDGGTGFTEAF
few,TRBV12-3/TRBV12-4,ASSNPRRRGTEAF
-,TRBV14,ASSQGVGRWIEKLF
few,TRBV27,ASSTGGYSYNEQF
-,TRBV20-1,SARAVNTEAF
-,TRBV7-8,ASSLMGQIQTGELF
-,TRBV6-6,ASSYRRGITEAF